The clone carrying this T cell receptor beta chain has just a few counts. The CDR3 has 14 residues. V lost 2 bases, J lost 8 bases, and 14 bases lay in between. CDR1 is SGHRS and CDR2 is YFSETQ in the germline V gene. It was cDNA, reverse transcribed from extracted RNA, that served as the sequencing template. Generated by immunoSEQ multiplex PCR, the TCRdb table keeps only in-frame clones and is missing some. The sample shows 80,000 or so clones, around 66% of them seen only once. Treatment meaning: oral pan-JAK inhibitor, 5-10 mg twice daily. These data come from a study of CD8+ T cells in alopecia areata.

The chain recombines TRBV5-1 with TRBJ2-1, with TRBD2 as a possible D gene (6 bases). The source is a human donor with alopecia areata. Sequenced material: CD8+ T cells sorted from blood, taken at week 24, from a patient treated with tofacitinib. This CDR3 reads CASSFLAGPDEQFF. CDR3 in DNA: TGCGCCAGCAGCTTTCTGGCGGGGCCGGATGAGCAGTTCTTC. Full variable domain (rest looked up from reference TRBV5-1 and TRBJ2-1): KAGVTQTPRYLIKTRGQQVTLSCSPISGHRSVSWYQQTPGQGLQFLFEYFSETQRNKGNFPGRFSGRQFSNSRSEMNVSTLELGDSALYLCASSFLAGPDEQFFGPGTRLTVL.